This entry describes one TCR beta chain. The target antigen is unknown. The sample carries other DNA sequences with the same CDR3. This specimen belongs to a study of cytomegalovirus exposure and HLA in healthy donors. Study-level points and caveats: In an earlier analysis, productive rearrangement rates for most beta V segments clustered near 90% or 30%. A later analysis reportedly identified an Asian-associated ancestry cluster as carrying fewer N-insertions than the approximately 670-donor mean.

PCR employed 60 Vbeta and 13 Jbeta primers. Clones were sequenced by immunoSEQ multiplex PCR, and TCRdb holds only the in-frame ones, with some missing. This sample carries 140,000 to 150,000 clones, about 80% of them seen once, and the ten largest clones take 9.7%. Germline V gene lookup returns CDR1 SGHRS and CDR2 YFSETQ. The CDR3 runs to 11 residues. V lost 0 bases, J lost 6 bases, and 4 bases lay in between. This clonotype was obtained from a woman in her sixties or seventies in good health and CMV-seropositive. V and J are TRBV5-1 and TRBJ2-7; D is undetermined. The material sequenced was PBMCs. Written as DNA, the CDR3 is TGCGCCAGCAGCTTGGATCGCGAGCAGTACTTC. Translation: CASSLDREQYF.